Listed below are T cell receptor beta chains from one sample, sequenced in a study of beta chain features in type 1 diabetes. TCRdb keeps only in-frame clones here, not all; method: immunoSEQ multiplex PCR. The sample holds roughly 350,000 clones, 11% seen once. Sequencing was carried out using naive CD4+ T cells from blood. These receptor sequences come from a woman aged 25 to 39 in good health. Both conserved end residues are part of each CDR3. A D gene is named only where the DNA matches it firmly. The size field is filled for only some rows; it gives once, few, many or a size class.

J,size,length,D,V,CDR3,DNA
TRBJ1-2,.,16,TRBD1,TRBV15,CATSSGTGQTGYGYTF,TGTGCCACCAGCTCCGGGACAGGTCAGACGGGCTATGGCTACACCTTC
TRBJ1-2,.,16,.,TRBV30,CAWSPGHRGGDYGYTF,TGTGCCTGGAGTCCGGGACACCGGGGAGGGGACTATGGCTACACCTTC
TRBJ2-5,.,14,.,TRBV13,CASSLGSGQETQYF,TGTGCCAGCAGCCTGGGTTCGGGCCAAGAGACCCAGTACTTC
TRBJ2-5,few,16,TRBD2,TRBV7-2,CASSLVLAGGGETQYF,TGTGCCAGCAGCTTAGTTCTAGCGGGAGGGGGGGAGACCCAGTACTTC
TRBJ2-3,few,16,.,TRBV30,CAWNPLQRANTDTQYF,TGTGCCTGGAACCCCTTGCAGCGGGCGAACACAGATACGCAGTATTTT
TRBJ2-4,few,13,.,TRBV7-6,CASSRVPKNIQYF,TGTGCCAGCAGCCGAGTTCCCAAAAACATTCAGTACTTC
TRBJ2-5,few,13,.,TRBV7-3,CASSLGFGETQYF,TGTGCCAGCAGCTTGGGCTTCGGAGAGACCCAGTACTTC
TRBJ2-3,few,15,TRBD2,TRBV7-8,CASNPGTRMSDTQYF,TGTGCCAGCAACCCCGGGACTAGAATGTCAGATACGCAGTATTTT
TRBJ2-5,.,13,.,TRBV6-1,CASSPGGEETQYF,TGTGCCAGCAGTCCTGGAGGGGAGGAGACCCAGTACTTC
TRBJ2-6,.,16,.,TRBV30,CAWTLGSLSGANVLTF,TGTGCCTGGACGCTGGGCTCTCTCTCTGGGGCCAACGTCCTGACTTTC
TRBJ2-1,.,13,.,TRBV2,CASRDSSYNEQFF,TGTGCCAGCAGGGATAGCTCGTACAATGAGCAGTTCTTC
TRBJ2-3,few,16,.,TRBV7-3,CASSLLARRPTDTQYF,TGTGCCAGCAGCTTATTAGCGCGGAGACCCACAGATACGCAGTATTTT
TRBJ1-1,few,14,.,TRBV18,CASSPQKQNTEAFF,TGTGCCAGCTCACCACAGAAACAGAACACTGAAGCTTTCTTT
TRBJ2-7,.,14,TRBD1,TRBV30,CAWSSGTGSYEQYF,TGTGCCTGGAGTTCCGGGACAGGTTCCTACGAGCAGTACTTC
TRBJ2-2,few,17,TRBD2,TRBV25-1,CASSDRLAGENTGELFF,TGTGCCAGCAGTGACAGACTAGCGGGAGAAAACACCGGGGAGCTGTTTTTT
TRBJ2-7,.,13,TRBD1,TRBV7-8,CASGSGGYYEQYF,TGTGCCAGCGGGTCAGGGGGTTACTACGAGCAGTACTTC
TRBJ2-3,few,15,.,TRBV18,CASSPSKTSTDTQYF,TGTGCCAGCTCCCCCTCAAAGACTAGCACAGATACGCAGTATTTT
TRBJ2-7,few,17,TRBD2,TRBV9,CASSQGAGGAGSYEQYF,TGTGCCAGCAGCCAAGGGGCGGGAGGAGCTGGCTCCTACGAGCAGTACTTC
TRBJ1-2,.,15,.,TRBV28,CASRLDTGNNYGYTF,TGTGCCAGCAGATTGGACACAGGGAATAACTATGGCTACACCTTC
TRBJ2-7,.,15,TRBD2,TRBV7-3,CASSPGTSGSHEQYF,TGTGCCAGCAGCCCTGGGACTAGCGGGAGCCACGAGCAGTACTTC
TRBJ2-6,few,19,TRBD1,TRBV7-2,CASSPRTGGDPSGANVLTF,TGTGCCAGCAGCCCACGGACAGGGGGGGACCCCTCTGGGGCCAACGTCCTGACTTTC
TRBJ2-3,.,13,TRBD2,TRBV29-1,CSVQRGGPDTQYF,TGCAGCGTCCAGCGGGGCGGGCCAGATACGCAGTATTTT
TRBJ1-2,.,12,.,TRBV19,CASSPDTYGYTF,TGTGCCAGTAGCCCCGACACGTACGGCTACACCTTC
TRBJ1-1,few,15,TRBD1,TRBV19,CASSADRGENTEAFF,TGTGCCAGTAGTGCGGACAGGGGCGAGAACACTGAAGCTTTCTTT
TRBJ1-1,few,14,.,TRBV30,CAWNPHYANTEAFF,TGTGCCTGGAATCCCCACTACGCGAACACTGAAGCTTTCTTT
TRBJ2-1,.,17,TRBD2,TRBV25-1,CASSGLIGDYKDNEQFF,TGTGCCAGCAGTGGCTTGATCGGGGACTACAAGGACAATGAGCAGTTCTTC
TRBJ2-7,.,13,.,TRBV28,CASSFHGAYEQYF,TGTGCCAGCAGTTTCCACGGAGCTTACGAGCAGTACTTC
TRBJ2-1,few,16,.,TRBV9,CASSSRAGSSYNEQFF,TGTGCCAGCAGCTCGAGAGCGGGTTCTTCCTACAATGAGCAGTTCTTC
TRBJ1-4,.,15,TRBD1,TRBV25-1,CASSAQQGAREKLFF,TGTGCCAGCAGTGCGCAACAGGGGGCTCGTGAAAAACTGTTTTTT